This T cell receptor beta chain was recorded in a study of cytomegalovirus exposure and HLA in healthy donors. Study-wide results and caveats: The dataset shows that most TCR sequences were rare, while some public TCRs occurred in many donors.

This clone showed up just a few times. Its antigen is as yet unknown. The germline gives CDR1 MNHNS, CDR2 SASEGT. The germline V and J ends were trimmed by 0 bases and 0 bases, with 14 bases remaining between them. The CDR3 runs 18 residues. Profiled with immunoSEQ multiplex PCR; TCRdb holds only in-frame clones, not every one. The sample records under 250,000 clones, around 78% being singletons. This clonotype originated in a woman between 18 and 29 years old in good health and CMV-seronegative. The chain employs TRBV6-1 and TRBJ1-4, with D possibly TRBD1 on 5 matching bases. Input material: PBMCs. Here the CDR3 DNA reads TGTGCCAGCAGTGAAGCGATGCGGGGCGCGACAACTAATGAAAAACTGTTTTTT. Translation gives CASSEAMRGATTNEKLFF.